Each of the 10 T cell receptor beta chains below was sequenced from the same sample in a study of CD8 T cells in Susac syndrome. An amount of RNA that ranged from roughly 0.45 to 1 ug was reverse transcribed with random hexamers. MiXCR, applied by TCRdb to the immunoSEQ multiplex PCR reads, yields one record per CDR3 protein. This sample has 150,000 or so distinct CDR3 sequences, with roughly 94% found just once. Sequencing was done on a sample of CD8+ T cells from PBMCs. All receptors come from a human donor with multiple sclerosis.

This clonotype was detected once. The chain combines TRBV20-1 with TRBJ1-1; tentative D call: TRBD1 (6 bases). Germline CDR1 reads DFQATT; CDR2 reads SNEGSKA (reference sequence). The length of the CDR3 is 13 residues. Trimming left V 1 base short and J 1 base short, with 7 bases between. CDR3 DNA sequence: TGCAGTGCTAGAGCCAGGGGGAACACTGAAGCTTTCTTT. Protein: CSARARGNTEAFF.

The chain carries TRBV27 and TRBJ2-7; the D is unclear. Per the germline V gene, CDR1 is MNHEY and CDR2 is SMNVEV (reference sequence). This CDR3 has 14 residues. Trimming shortened V by 3 bases and J by 2 bases, and 11 bases separated the two germline ends. The DNA of the CDR3 is TGTGCCAGCAGTTTGGCAGGTGGAGCCTACGAGCAGTACTTC. It translates to CASSLAGGAYEQYF.

The chain is built from TRBV20-1 and TRBJ2-1, with no clear D. This CDR3 comprises 15 residues. Germline V CDR1 and CDR2: DFQATT, SNEGSKA (reference sequence). Trimming took off 0 bases at V and 1 base at J, with 10 bases between the two ends. This CDR3 is CSARDLEYSYNEQFF. In nucleotides, the CDR3 is TGCAGTGCTAGAGATTTGGAGTATTCCTACAATGAGCAGTTCTTC.

The V call is TRBV30, the J call TRBJ1-5; D remains ambiguous. Per germline, CDR1 GTSNPN and CDR2 SVGIG (reference sequence). The CDR3 runs 14 residues. Trimming shortened V by 0 bases and J by 4 bases, and 10 bases separated the two germline ends. This CDR3 is CAWSVRTPNQPQHF. CDR3 in DNA: TGTGCCTGGAGTGTACGTACCCCAAATCAGCCCCAGCATTTT.

The chain has TRBV25-1 and TRBJ2-3, with D perhaps matching TRBD1 or TRBD2 (5 bases each). Germline CDR1 is MGHDK and CDR2 is SYGVNS. V was clipped by 3 bases and J by 4 bases, with 8 bases between them. This CDR3 is 13 amino acids long. The CDR3, as DNA: TGTGCCAGCAGTGAGAAGGGACCAGATACGCAGTATTTT. This translates into CASSEKGPDTQYF.

The chain employs TRBV28 and TRBJ2-7; D ambiguous. V was clipped by 3 bases and J by 5 bases, with 8 bases between them. The CDR3 sequence is 12 residues long. CDR1 is MDHEN, CDR2 SYDVKM, per germline. CDR3 bases: TGTGCCAGCAGTTTGGAAGGAAACGAGCAGTACTTC. Translation: CASSLEGNEQYF. Using reference TRBV28 and TRBJ2-7 for the parts outside the CDR3, the full variable domain is DVKVTQSSRYLVKRTGEKVFLECVQDMDHENMFWYRQDPGLGLRLIYFSYDVKMKEKGDIPEGYSVSREKKERFSLILESASTNQTSMYLCASSLEGNEQYFGPGTRLTVT.

The chain has TRBV5-6 and TRBJ2-5; TRBD1 aligns across 11 bases. This CDR3 region has 15 residues. From germline, CDR1 is SGHDT and CDR2 YYEEEE. J gave up 7 bases and V 4 bases, and 9 bases lay outside the gene matches. The CDR3 loop reads CASSLGTGGRGTQYF. Here the CDR3 DNA reads TGTGCCAGCAGCCTTGGGACAGGGGGTCGTGGGACCCAGTACTTC.

The J gene is TRBJ2-2, the V gene TRBV9; TRBD1 matches 9 bases. The CDR3 length is 14 residues. V trimming: 3 bases; J trimming: 6 bases; junction bases outside the gene matches: 3. CDR1 is SGDLS, CDR2 YYNGEE, per germline. The CDR3 DNA reads as TGTGCCAGCAGCGATGGGACAGGGTCCGGGGAGCTGTTTTTT. Its translation is CASSDGTGSGELFF.

This chain joins TRBV5-6 and TRBJ1-1; D unclear. This CDR3 is 14 amino acids long. Germline assignment: CDR1 SGHDT and CDR2 YYEEEE. Trimming cost V 4 bases and J 1 base, with 11 bases left between them. CDR3 residues: CASSDRATNTEAFF. The CDR3 region has the DNA TGTGCCAGCAGCGATCGGGCGACGAACACTGAAGCTTTCTTT.

As DNA, the CDR3 is TGTGCCAGCAGCTTAACCCCCCACAACACTGAAGCTTTCTTT. Protein: CASSLTPHNTEAFF. The chain employs TRBV7-2 and TRBJ1-1; D gene unclear. The CDR3 is 14 amino acids. V shed 2 bases and J shed 2 bases, with 9 bases lying between them. CDR1 and CDR2 from the germline V gene are SGHTA and FQGNSA.